The entry below describes one T cell receptor beta chain. Source study methods: From ImmunoSEQ came sequences covering only the junction and carrying no quality scores, so filtering differed. TCRdb's table, derived via immunoSEQ multiplex PCR, lists solely in-frame clones and lacks some. The DNA was the basis for D and trimming; V, J and clone size are from that table. The sample lists some 1.5 million clones, approximately 96% occurring once. The sample comes from a study of shared clonotypes between healthy human individuals. This TCR derives from a man aged 25-40 years in good health. The specimen was naive CD4+ T cells sorted from blood. Subset of the sample: CD45RA+ positively selected.

CDR3 nucleotide sequence: TGTGCCACCAGCAGAGCCCCCGACACTGAAGCTTTCTTT. Protein product: CATSRAPDTEAFF. The V and J genes are TRBV15 and TRBJ1-1; D unresolved. This CDR3 has 13 residues. Germline values: CDR1 LNHNV, CDR2 YYDKDF (reference sequence). V was trimmed by 1 base and J by 3 bases, leaving 6 bases between them.